Each of the 25 T cell receptor beta chains below was sequenced from the same sample in a study of blood T cell repertoires in COVID-19. The assay was immunoSEQ multiplex PCR, and TCRdb's table has in-frame clones only and misses some. The sample records 120,000 or so clones, about 80% being singletons. The sample taken for sequencing was peripheral blood. Receptor source: a woman aged 45-65 years with acute or convalescent COVID-19.

The chain employs TRBV19 and TRBJ2-1; 8 nucleotides match TRBD1. V lost 5 bases, J lost 5 bases, and 8 bases stayed unmatched. CDR1 is LNHDA, CDR2 SQIVND, per germline (reference sequence). This CDR3 spans 15 amino acids. The CDR3 protein is CASSRGQGADNEQFF. The DNA of the CDR3 is TGTGCCAGTAGTCGGGGTCAGGGGGCTGACAATGAGCAGTTCTTC.

V gene TRBV28 combines with J gene TRBJ1-2; D might be TRBD1 (6 bases). Between the trimmed V and J ends, which lost 5 bases and 8 bases, there was a span of 15 bases. Looked up from germline, CDR1 is MDHEN and CDR2 is SYDVKM. CDR3 length: 13 amino acids. This CDR3 reads CASSPSGEGGYTF. CDR3 bases: TGTGCCAGCAGTCCGTCAGGGGAGGGAGGCTACACCTTC.

This rearrangement joins TRBV6-6 to TRBJ1-1; tentative D call: TRBD1 (6 bases). Trimming shortened V by 1 base and J by 4 bases, and 13 bases separated the two germline ends. Germline assignment: CDR1 MNHNY and CDR2 SVGAGI (reference sequence). The CDR3 is 15 amino acids. CDR3 sequence (DNA): TGTGCCAGCAGTTACTTACAGGGAATAGGCACTGAAGCTTTCTTT. Its translation is CASSYLQGIGTEAFF.

The genes are TRBV10-1 and TRBJ2-7; 7 bases agree with TRBD1. Trimming removed 5 bases from V and 7 bases from J; junction bases left unmatched: 8. Germline loops: CDR1 WNHNN, CDR2 SYGVQD (reference sequence). There are 13 residues in the CDR3. CDR3 residues: CASSLDRVGEQYF. CDR3 coding DNA: TGCGCCAGCAGTCTTGACAGGGTTGGAGAGCAGTACTTC.

This clone has a single count. V usage is TRBV3-1 (or the pseudogene TRBV3-2) and J usage is TRBJ1-5; D call uncertain. The germline V gene encodes CDR1 LGHDT and CDR2 YNNKEL (reference sequence). The CDR3 sequence is 14 residues long. V lost 4 bases and J lost 1, with 8 bases in between. The CDR3 nucleotides read TGTGCCAGCAGCCCGGGTTTGAGCAATCAGCCCCAGCATTTT. Translated, it gives CASSPGLSNQPQHF.

The chain employs TRBV15 and TRBJ1-5; D not resolved. Trimming removed 4 bases from V and 7 bases from J, with 17 bases in between. CDR3 size: 15 residues. Germline V gene lookup returns CDR1 LNHNV and CDR2 YYDKDF (reference sequence). The CDR3 DNA reads as TGTGCCACCAGCAACAAGAGGGAACATTGGCAGCCCCAGCATTTT. Its translation: CATSNKREHWQPQHF.

This chain links TRBV12-3 or TRBV12-4 with TRBJ2-7, with TRBD2 matching 8 bases. The ends lost 6 bases at V and 3 bases at J; junction bases unmatched: 4. The CDR3 runs 13 residues. CDR3 residues: CASSLTSGYEQYF. The CDR3 DNA reads TGTGCCAGCAGCTTAACTAGCGGCTACGAGCAGTACTTC.

CDR3 protein: CASSLAGQGAGDGYTF. The CDR3 region has the DNA TGCGCCAGCAGCTTGGCTGGACAGGGGGCCGGGGATGGCTACACCTTC. This chain joins TRBV5-1 and TRBJ1-2, with 11 bases lining up with TRBD1. CDR3 size: 16 residues. Germline CDR1 is SGHRS and CDR2 is YFSETQ. The V segment lost 0 bases and the J segment 6 bases; nucleotides outside the gene matches: 7.

The chain links TRBV3-1 (or the pseudogene TRBV3-2) to TRBJ2-1; tentative D call: TRBD2 (6 bases). The CDR3 extends over 13 amino acids. V lost 5 bases to trimming and J lost 10 bases, with 15 bases between them. Per the germline V gene, CDR1 is LGHDT and CDR2 is YNNKEL (reference sequence). The CDR3 nucleotides read TGTGCCAGCAGCAAACCCCGGCTAGCGGAGCAGTTCTTC. Translating it yields CASSKPRLAEQFF.

The chain recombines TRBV29-1 with TRBJ2-5; maybe TRBD2 (6 bases). This CDR3 has 14 amino acids. Trimming removed 0 bases from V and 1 base from J, with 9 bases in between. CDR1 and CDR2 (germline): SQVTM, ANQGSEA. The chain's CDR3 is CSVEDVGGQETQYF. The CDR3 DNA is TGCAGCGTTGAAGATGTGGGGGGCCAAGAGACCCAGTACTTC.

The chain joins TRBV7-9 to TRBJ1-1; TRBD1 matches 7 bases. This CDR3 is 14 amino acids long. V gave up 5 bases and J gave up 6 bases; unmatched junction bases: 9. Germline-derived CDR1 and CDR2 are SEHNR and FQNEAQ (reference sequence). The CDR3 loop is CASSPLRGRSEAFF. The CDR3 DNA reads TGTGCCAGCAGCCCCCTCAGGGGGAGATCTGAAGCTTTCTTT.

On this clone itself: This CDR3 is also generated by other DNA sequences in the sample. The chain recombines TRBV5-1 with TRBJ2-7; 7 bases map to TRBD1. The J segment lost 0 bases and the V segment lost 4 bases, leaving 4 bases of the junction unmatched. The CDR3 totals 14 residues. Germline CDR1 reads SGHRS; CDR2 reads YFSETQ. Here the CDR3 DNA reads TGCGCCAGCAGCCCGGGACAGAGCTCCTACGAGCAGTACTTC. Residues: CASSPGQSSYEQYF.

The V call is TRBV5-1, the J call TRBJ2-1; TRBD2 is a possible D gene (5 bases). The germline gives CDR1 SGHRS, CDR2 YFSETQ. V lost 5 bases and J 7 bases, leaving 10 bases between the germline ends. The CDR3 sequence is 12 residues long. CDR3 in amino acids: CASRGDYNEQFF. The CDR3 region has the DNA TGCGCCAGCAGGGGAGATTATAATGAGCAGTTCTTC.

The gene calls are TRBV28 and TRBJ1-1, with D hard to call. The CDR3 extends over 14 amino acids. Germline CDR1 MDHEN, CDR2 SYDVKM. V dropped 0 bases and J dropped 0 bases, with 5 bases sitting between them. DNA for the CDR3: TGTGCCAGCAGTTTATGGACAATGAACACTGAAGCTTTCTTT. It translates to CASSLWTMNTEAFF.

The chain carries TRBV6-5 and TRBJ1-5; 8 bases match TRBD1. The CDR3 totals 15 residues. Germline CDR1 reads MNHEY; CDR2 reads SVGAGI. V was clipped by 5 bases and J by 6 bases; unmatched bases: 9. The CDR3 spells CASSTDRGRGQPQHF. The CDR3 coding sequence is TGTGCCAGCAGTACCGACAGGGGCCGGGGTCAGCCCCAGCATTTT.

The chain couples TRBV5-6 to TRBJ1-1; D possibly corresponds to TRBD1 (5 bases). Germline lookup yields CDR1 SGHDT and CDR2 YYEEEE. The V and J ends lost 2 bases and 3 bases respectively, with 14 bases between them. CDR3 length: 15 amino acids. CDR3: CASSFSPLGDTEAFF. The CDR3 region has the DNA TGTGCCAGCAGCTTTTCTCCTTTAGGGGACACTGAAGCTTTCTTT.

CDR3 nucleotide sequence: TGTGCCAGCAGCTTAGGAAGTCGCGGAGACTATCAGCCCCAGCATTTT. Its protein is CASSLGSRGDYQPQHF. J is TRBJ1-5 and V is TRBV7-8, with D unclear. Trimming stripped 1 base from V and 5 bases from J, with 15 bases between. This CDR3 is 16 amino acids long. From germline, CDR1 is SGHVS and CDR2 FQNEAQ.

The rearrangement uses TRBV6-5 and TRBJ1-1; D possibly corresponds to TRBD1 (6 bases). Trimming removed 6 bases at V and 2 bases at J, with 13 bases between. The CDR3 contains 14 residues. Looked up from germline, CDR1 is MNHEY and CDR2 is SVGAGI. The CDR3 here is CASRPPGGNTEAFF. Here the CDR3 DNA reads TGTGCCAGCAGGCCCCCGGGGGGCAACACTGAAGCTTTCTTT.

The gene calls are TRBV28 and TRBJ2-1; D is possibly TRBD1 (5 bases). CDR1 and CDR2 from the germline V gene are MDHEN and SYDVKM. Trimming removed 6 bases from V and 7 bases from J, with 25 bases in between. This CDR3 is 17 amino acids long. CDR3 region: CASRPSGAKGFENEQFF. CDR3 coding DNA: TGTGCCAGCAGACCATCGGGTGCAAAGGGGTTCGAAAATGAGCAGTTCTTC.

The V call is TRBV4-2, the J call TRBJ2-7; D gene uncertain. Germline-derived CDR1 and CDR2 are LGHNA and YNFKEQ. The CDR3 runs to 14 residues. Deletions cut 1 base from V and 0 bases from J, with 7 bases between. CDR3 amino acids: CASSQVGSSYEQYF. DNA of the CDR3: TGTGCCAGCAGCCAAGTGGGCAGCTCCTACGAGCAGTACTTC.

The rearrangement links TRBV30 to TRBJ1-4; 11 bases line up with TRBD1. The CDR3 spans 15 residues. The V segment lost 2 bases and the J segment 7 bases; nucleotides outside the gene matches: 6. Germline CDR1 reads GTSNPN; CDR2 reads SVGIG (reference sequence). This CDR3 reads CAWSRGGTGGEKLFF. As DNA, the CDR3 is TGTGCCTGGAGTCGAGGGGGGACAGGGGGTGAAAAACTGTTTTTT.

This clone has just a few counts. The J gene is TRBJ2-7, the V gene TRBV19; 9 bases fit TRBD1. This CDR3 is 17 amino acids long. V was clipped by 2 bases and J by 6 bases; unmatched bases: 14. The germline CDR1 and CDR2 sequences are LNHDA and SQIVND (reference sequence). CDR3 coding DNA: TGTGCCAGTAGTATAAGCGCGTTGACAGGGGGAATGGGCGAGCAGTACTTC. Its translation: CASSISALTGGMGEQYF.

This sequence joins TRBV7-8 and TRBJ1-2; 9 bases line up with TRBD1. The CDR3 has 17 amino acids. Trimming at V came to 5 bases and at J to 1 base, leaving 11 bases not matched to a gene. Looked up from germline, CDR1 is SGHVS and CDR2 is FQNEAQ. The CDR3 loop is CASSIGTGRAYNYGYTF. Here the CDR3 DNA reads TGTGCCAGCAGCATAGGGACAGGGAGAGCCTATAACTATGGCTACACCTTC.

The CDR3 loop is CASSPEPAGGYNEQFF. CDR3 bases: TGCGCCAGCAGCCCCGAACCGGCGGGAGGCTACAATGAGCAGTTCTTC. This sequence joins TRBV4-1 and TRBJ2-1; 8 bases are a match to TRBD2. The CDR3 spans 16 residues. The V segment lost 4 bases and the J segment 3 bases; nucleotides outside the gene matches: 8. CDR1 and CDR2 (germline): MGHRA, YSYEKL.

The V and J genes are TRBV3-1 (or the pseudogene TRBV3-2) and TRBJ2-7, with 10 bases lining up with TRBD2. CDR3 size: 13 residues. The germline V gene has CDR1 LGHDT and CDR2 YNNKEL (reference sequence). V trimming: 4 bases; J trimming: 5 bases; junction bases outside the gene matches: 2. The CDR3 DNA follows: TGTGCCAGCAGCCGGACTAGCGGCCACGAGCAGTACTTC. The encoded protein is CASSRTSGHEQYF.